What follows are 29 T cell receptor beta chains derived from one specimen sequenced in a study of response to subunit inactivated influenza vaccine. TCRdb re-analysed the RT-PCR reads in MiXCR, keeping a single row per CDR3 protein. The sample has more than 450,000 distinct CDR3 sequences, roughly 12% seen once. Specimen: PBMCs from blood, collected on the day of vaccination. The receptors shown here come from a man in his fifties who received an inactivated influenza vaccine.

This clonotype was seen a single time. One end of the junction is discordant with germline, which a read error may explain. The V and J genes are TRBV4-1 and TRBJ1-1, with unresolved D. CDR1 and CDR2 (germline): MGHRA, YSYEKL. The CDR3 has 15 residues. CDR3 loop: CASSQDFRAYTEALF. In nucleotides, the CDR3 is TGCGCCAGCAGCCAAGATTTTAGGGCTTACACTGAAGCTCTCTTT.

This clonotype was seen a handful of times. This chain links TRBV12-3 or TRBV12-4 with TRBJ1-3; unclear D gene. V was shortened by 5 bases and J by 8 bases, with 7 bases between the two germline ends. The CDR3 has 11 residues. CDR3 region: CASSEGDTIYF. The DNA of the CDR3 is TGTGCCAGCAGTGAGGGTGACACCATATATTTT.

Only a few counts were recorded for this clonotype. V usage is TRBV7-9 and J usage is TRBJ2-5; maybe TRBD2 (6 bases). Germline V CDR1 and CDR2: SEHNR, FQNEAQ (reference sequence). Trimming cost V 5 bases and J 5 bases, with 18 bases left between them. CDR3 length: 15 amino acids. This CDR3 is CASSHRLSGRETQYF. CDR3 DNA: TGTGCCAGCAGCCACCGTCTTAGCGGACGGGAGACCCAGTACTTC.

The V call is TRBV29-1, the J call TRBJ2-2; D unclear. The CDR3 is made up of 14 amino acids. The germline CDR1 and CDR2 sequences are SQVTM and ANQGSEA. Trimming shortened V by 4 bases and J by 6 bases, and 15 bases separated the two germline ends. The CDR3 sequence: CSVALASGPGELFF. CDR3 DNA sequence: TGCAGCGTTGCTCTTGCAAGTGGTCCCGGGGAGCTGTTTTTT.

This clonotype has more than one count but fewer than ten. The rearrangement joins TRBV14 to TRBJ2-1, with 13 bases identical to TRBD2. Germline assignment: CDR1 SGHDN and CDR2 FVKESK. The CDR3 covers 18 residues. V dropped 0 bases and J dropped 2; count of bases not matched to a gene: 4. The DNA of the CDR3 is TGTGCCAGCAGCCAAGATCGGACTAGCGGGGGTACCTACAATGAGCAGTTCTTC. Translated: CASSQDRTSGGTYNEQFF.

The CDR3 reads CASSYSLSLNTGELFF. The CDR3 region has the DNA TGTGCCAGCAGTTACTCCTTGAGCTTAAACACCGGGGAGCTGTTTTTT. The rearrangement links TRBV6-5 to TRBJ2-2; D not certain. V was pared by 0 bases and J by 2 bases, with 10 bases between. The V gene's germline CDR1 is MNHEY and CDR2 SVGAGI. The CDR3 loop spans 16 amino acids.

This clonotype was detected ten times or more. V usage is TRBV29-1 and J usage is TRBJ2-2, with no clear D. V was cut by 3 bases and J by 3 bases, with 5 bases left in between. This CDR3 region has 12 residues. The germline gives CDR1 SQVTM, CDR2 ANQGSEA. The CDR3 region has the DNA TGCAGCGTTGAGTCAGACACCGGGGAGCTGTTTTTT. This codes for CSVESDTGELFF.

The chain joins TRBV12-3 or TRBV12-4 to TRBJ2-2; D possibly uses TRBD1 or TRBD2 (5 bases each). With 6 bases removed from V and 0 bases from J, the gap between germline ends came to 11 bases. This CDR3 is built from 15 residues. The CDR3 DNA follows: TGTGCCAGCAGCTGGGACGGACCGAACACCGGGGAGCTGTTTTTT. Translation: CASSWDGPNTGELFF.

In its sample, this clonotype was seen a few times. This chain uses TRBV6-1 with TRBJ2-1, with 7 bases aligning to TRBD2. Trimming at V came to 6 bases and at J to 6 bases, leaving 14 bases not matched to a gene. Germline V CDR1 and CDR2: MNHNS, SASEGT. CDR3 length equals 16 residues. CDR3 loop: CASRHPWGGTPNEQFF. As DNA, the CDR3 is TGTGCCAGCAGGCACCCTTGGGGGGGGACCCCCAATGAGCAGTTCTTC.

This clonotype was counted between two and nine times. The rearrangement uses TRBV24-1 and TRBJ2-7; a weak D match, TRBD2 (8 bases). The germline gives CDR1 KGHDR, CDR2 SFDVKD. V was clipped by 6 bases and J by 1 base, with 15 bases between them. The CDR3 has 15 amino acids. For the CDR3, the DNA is TGTGCCACCAGTCGGGGGGGACAGTGGTCCTACGAGCAGTACTTC. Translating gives CATSRGGQWSYEQYF.

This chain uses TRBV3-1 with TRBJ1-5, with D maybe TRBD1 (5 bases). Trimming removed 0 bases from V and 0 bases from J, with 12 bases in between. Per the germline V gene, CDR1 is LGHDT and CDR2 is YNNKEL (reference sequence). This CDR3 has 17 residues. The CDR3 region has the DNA TGTGCCAGCAGCCAAGACAACAGGAGTCATAGCAATCAGCCCCAGCATTTT. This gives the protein CASSQDNRSHSNQPQHF.

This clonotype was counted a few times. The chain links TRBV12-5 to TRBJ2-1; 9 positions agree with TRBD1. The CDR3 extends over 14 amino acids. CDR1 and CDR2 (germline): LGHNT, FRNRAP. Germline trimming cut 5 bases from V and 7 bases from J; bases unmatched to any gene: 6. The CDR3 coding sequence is TGTGCTAGTGGTAGCACGACAGGGGGAAATGAGCAGTTCTTC. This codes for CASGSTTGGNEQFF.

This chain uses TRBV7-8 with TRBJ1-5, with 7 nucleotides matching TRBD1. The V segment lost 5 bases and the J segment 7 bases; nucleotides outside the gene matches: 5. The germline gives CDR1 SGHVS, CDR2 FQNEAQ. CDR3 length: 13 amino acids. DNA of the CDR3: TGTGCCAGCAGCGAGGGGGCGAGACAGCCCCAGCATTTT. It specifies CASSEGARQPQHF.

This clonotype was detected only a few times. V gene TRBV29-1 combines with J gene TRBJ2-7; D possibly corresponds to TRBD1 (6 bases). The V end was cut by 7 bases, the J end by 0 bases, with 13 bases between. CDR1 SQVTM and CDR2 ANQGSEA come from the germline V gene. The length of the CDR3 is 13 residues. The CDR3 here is CSASGQLSYEQYF. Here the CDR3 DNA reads TGCAGCGCGTCCGGACAGCTCTCCTACGAGCAGTACTTC.

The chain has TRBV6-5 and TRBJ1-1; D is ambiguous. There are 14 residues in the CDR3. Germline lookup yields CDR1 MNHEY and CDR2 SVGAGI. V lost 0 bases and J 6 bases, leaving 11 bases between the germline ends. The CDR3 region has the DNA TGTGCCAGCAGTTACTCATTTGGGCAGGCTGAAGCTTTCTTT. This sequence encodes CASSYSFGQAEAFF.

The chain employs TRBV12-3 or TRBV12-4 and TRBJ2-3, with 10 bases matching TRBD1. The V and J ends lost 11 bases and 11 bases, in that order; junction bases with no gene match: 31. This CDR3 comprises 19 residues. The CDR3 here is CALREGGRTGTGVTRGQYF. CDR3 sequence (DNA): TGTGCCCTCAGGGAGGGTGGGAGAACCGGGACAGGGGTAACCCGCGGGCAGTATTTT.

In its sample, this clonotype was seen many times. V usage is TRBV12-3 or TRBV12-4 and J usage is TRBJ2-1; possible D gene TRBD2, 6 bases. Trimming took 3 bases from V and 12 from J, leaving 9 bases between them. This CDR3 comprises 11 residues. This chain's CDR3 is CASSFAGGQFF. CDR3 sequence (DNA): TGTGCCAGCAGTTTTGCCGGGGGGCAGTTCTTC.

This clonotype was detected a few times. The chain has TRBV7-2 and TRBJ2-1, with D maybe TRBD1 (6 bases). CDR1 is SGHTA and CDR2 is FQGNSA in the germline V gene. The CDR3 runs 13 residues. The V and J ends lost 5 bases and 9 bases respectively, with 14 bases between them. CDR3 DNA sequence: TGTGCCAGCAGCCCCATGGGCAGGGGTGAGCAGTTCTTC. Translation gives CASSPMGRGEQFF.

The CDR3 nucleotides read TGTGCCAGCAGTGAACTTCGGACAGGGGCAGAGACCCAGTACTTC. Protein product: CASSELRTGAETQYF. The chain employs TRBV6-1 and TRBJ2-5; TRBD1 matches at 9 bases. The germline CDR1 and CDR2 sequences are MNHNS and SASEGT. The V segment lost 2 bases and the J segment 4 bases; nucleotides outside the gene matches: 5. CDR3 length: 15 amino acids.

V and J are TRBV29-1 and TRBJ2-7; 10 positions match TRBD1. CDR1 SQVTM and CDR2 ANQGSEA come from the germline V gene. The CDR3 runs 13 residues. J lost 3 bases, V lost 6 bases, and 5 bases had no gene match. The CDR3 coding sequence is TGCAGCGTAAGGACAGGGGGATTCTACGAGCAGTACTTC. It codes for CSVRTGGFYEQYF.

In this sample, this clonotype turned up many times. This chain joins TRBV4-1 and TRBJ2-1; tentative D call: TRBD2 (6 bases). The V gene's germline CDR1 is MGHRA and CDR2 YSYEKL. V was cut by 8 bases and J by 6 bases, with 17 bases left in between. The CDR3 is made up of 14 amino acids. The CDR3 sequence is CASGNPAGRNEQFF. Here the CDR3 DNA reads TGCGCCAGCGGAAATCCGGCGGGACGCAATGAGCAGTTCTTC.

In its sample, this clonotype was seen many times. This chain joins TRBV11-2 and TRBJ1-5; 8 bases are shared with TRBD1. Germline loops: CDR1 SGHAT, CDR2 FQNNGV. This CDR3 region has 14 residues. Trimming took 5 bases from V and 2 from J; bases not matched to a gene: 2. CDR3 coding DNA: TGTGCCAGCAGCCAGGGGGCTGGCAATCAGCCCCAGCATTTT. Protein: CASSQGAGNQPQHF.

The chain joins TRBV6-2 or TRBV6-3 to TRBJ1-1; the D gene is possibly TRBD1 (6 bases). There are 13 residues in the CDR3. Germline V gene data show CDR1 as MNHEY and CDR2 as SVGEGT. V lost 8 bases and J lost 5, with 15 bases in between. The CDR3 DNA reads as TGTGCCAGCCTCCGACGGGACACAACTGAAGCTTTCTTT. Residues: CASLRRDTTEAFF.

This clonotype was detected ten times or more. The CDR3 loop is CASSPRTGTPTHTGELFF. In DNA, the CDR3 is TGTGCCAGCAGCCCAAGGACGGGGACACCTACGCACACCGGGGAGCTGTTTTTT. This sequence joins TRBV9 and TRBJ2-2, with D possibly matching TRBD1 (6 bases). This CDR3 has 18 amino acids. V was shortened by 4 bases and J by 3 bases, with 22 bases between the two germline ends. The germline gives CDR1 SGDLS, CDR2 YYNGEE.

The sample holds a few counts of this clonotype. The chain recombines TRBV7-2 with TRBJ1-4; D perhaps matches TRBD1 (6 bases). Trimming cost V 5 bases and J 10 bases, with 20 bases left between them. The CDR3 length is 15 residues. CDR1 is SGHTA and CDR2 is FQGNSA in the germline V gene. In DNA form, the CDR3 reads TGTGCCAGCAGCGTCCGGGACACTTTGAGCGGAAAACTGTTTTTT. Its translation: CASSVRDTLSGKLFF.

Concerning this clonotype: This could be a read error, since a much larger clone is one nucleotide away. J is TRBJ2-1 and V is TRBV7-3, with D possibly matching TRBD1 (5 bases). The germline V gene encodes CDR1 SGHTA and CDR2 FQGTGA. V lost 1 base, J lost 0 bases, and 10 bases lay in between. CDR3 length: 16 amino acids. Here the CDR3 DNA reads TGTGCCAGCAGCTTAAGTAGTGACAGCTCCTACAATGAGCAGTTCTTC. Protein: CASSLSSDSSYNEQFF.

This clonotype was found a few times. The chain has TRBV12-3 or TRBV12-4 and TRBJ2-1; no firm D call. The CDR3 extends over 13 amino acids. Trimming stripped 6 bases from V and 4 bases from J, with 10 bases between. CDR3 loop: CASSQTQYNEQFF. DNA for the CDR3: TGTGCCAGCAGCCAGACACAGTACAATGAGCAGTTCTTC.

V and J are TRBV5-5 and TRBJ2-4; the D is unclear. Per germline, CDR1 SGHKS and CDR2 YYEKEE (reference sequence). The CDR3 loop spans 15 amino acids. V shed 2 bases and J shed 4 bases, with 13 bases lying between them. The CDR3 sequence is CASSFTYTGKNIQYF. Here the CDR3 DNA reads TGTGCCAGCAGCTTCACTTATACCGGGAAAAACATTCAGTACTTC.

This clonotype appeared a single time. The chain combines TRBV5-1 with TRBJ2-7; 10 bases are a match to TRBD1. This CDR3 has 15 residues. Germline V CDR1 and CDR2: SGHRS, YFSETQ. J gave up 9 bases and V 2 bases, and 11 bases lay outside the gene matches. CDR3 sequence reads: CASSLTGQGLRVQYF. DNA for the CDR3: TGCGCCAGCAGCTTAACGGGACAGGGGCTACGAGTGCAGTACTTC.